This TCR beta chain was profiled in a study of T cell responses to AZD1222 COVID-19 vaccine. About this clone: What it binds is not known.

This CDR3 has 12 residues. The germline V gene encodes CDR1 SNHLY and CDR2 FYNNEI. Second-dose groups at about 4 or about 12 weeks were pooled. Study results and limitations: Seropositive AZD1222 recipients at baseline numbered only 5 to 7. Repertoires were collected only later (after the peak T cell response had occurred).

Assay: immunoSEQ multiplex PCR; the TCRdb copy retains only in-frame clones and omits some. The sample yields some 74,000 clones, 70% to 90% seen once. The sequence derives from an adult who received the AZD1222 COVID-19 vaccine. The input for sequencing was peripheral blood, taken 28 days after the second AZD1222 dose. This chain joins TRBV2 and TRBJ2-7; D assignment may be TRBD1 or TRBD2 (5 bases each). The CDR3 sequence is CAIARDVYEQYF. CDR3 DNA: TGTGCTATCGCTCGGGACGTCTACGAGCAGTACTTC.